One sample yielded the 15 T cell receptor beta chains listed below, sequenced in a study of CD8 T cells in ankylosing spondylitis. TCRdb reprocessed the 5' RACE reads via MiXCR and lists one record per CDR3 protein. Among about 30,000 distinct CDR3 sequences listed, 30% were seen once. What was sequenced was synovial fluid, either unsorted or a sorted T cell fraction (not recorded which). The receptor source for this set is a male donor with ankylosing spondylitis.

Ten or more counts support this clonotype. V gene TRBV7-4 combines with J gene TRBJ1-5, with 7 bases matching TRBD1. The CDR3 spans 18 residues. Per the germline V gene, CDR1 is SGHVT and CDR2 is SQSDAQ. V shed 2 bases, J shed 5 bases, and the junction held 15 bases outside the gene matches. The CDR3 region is CASSLWVEGAKVYQPQHF. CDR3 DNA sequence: TGTGCCAGCAGCTTATGGGTGGAGGGGGCGAAGGTTTATCAGCCCCAGCATTTT.

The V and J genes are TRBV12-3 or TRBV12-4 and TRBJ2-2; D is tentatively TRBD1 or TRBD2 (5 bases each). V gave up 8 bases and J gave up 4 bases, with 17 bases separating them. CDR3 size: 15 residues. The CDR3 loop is CASLGTQAFTGELFF. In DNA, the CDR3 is TGTGCCAGCCTCGGGACCCAAGCCTTCACCGGGGAGCTGTTTTTT.

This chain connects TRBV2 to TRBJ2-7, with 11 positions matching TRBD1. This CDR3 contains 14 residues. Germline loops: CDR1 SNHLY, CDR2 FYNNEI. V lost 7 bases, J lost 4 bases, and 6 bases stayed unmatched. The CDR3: CASNLGTGGYEQYV. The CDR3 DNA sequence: TGTGCCAGCAACCTGGGGACAGGGGGATACGAGCAGTACGTC.

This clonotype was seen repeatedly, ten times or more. DNA of the CDR3: TGCGCCAGCAGCCCGGGGGACAATTCCTACGAGCAGTACGTC. Translated, it gives CASSPGDNSYEQYV. The rearrangement uses TRBV5-1 and TRBJ2-7, with D perhaps being TRBD1 or TRBD2 (6 bases each). The CDR3 has 14 residues. Per the germline V gene, CDR1 is SGHRS and CDR2 is YFSETQ. Trimming cost V 4 bases and J 1 base, with 12 bases left between them.

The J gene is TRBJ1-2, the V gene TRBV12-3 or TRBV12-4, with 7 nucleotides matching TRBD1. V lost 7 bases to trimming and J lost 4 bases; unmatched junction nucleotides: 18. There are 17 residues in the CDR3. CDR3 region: CASKETGSSERSYGYTF. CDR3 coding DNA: TGTGCCAGCAAAGAGACAGGGTCATCTGAAAGAAGCTATGGCTACACCTTC.

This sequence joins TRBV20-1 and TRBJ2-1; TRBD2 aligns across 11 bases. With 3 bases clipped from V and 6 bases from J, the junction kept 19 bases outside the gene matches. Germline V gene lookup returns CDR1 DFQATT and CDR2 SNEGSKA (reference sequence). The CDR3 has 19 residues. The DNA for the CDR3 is TGCAGTGCTAGTGGGCTGCTAGCGGGAGGACACCGACCAAGCAATGAGCAGTTCTTC. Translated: CSASGLLAGGHRPSNEQFF.

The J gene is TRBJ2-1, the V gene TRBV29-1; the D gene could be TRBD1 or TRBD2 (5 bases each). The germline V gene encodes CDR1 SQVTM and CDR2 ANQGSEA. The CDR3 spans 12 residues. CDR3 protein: CSASGRDNEQFF. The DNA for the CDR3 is TGCAGTGCCTCGGGGCGGGACAATGAGCAGTTCTTC.

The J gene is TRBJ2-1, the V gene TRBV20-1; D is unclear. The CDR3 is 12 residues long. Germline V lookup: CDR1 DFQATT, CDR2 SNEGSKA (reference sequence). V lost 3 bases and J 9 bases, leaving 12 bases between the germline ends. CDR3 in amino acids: CSARAPSPEQFF. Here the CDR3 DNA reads TGCAGTGCTAGGGCCCCTAGTCCTGAGCAGTTCTTC.

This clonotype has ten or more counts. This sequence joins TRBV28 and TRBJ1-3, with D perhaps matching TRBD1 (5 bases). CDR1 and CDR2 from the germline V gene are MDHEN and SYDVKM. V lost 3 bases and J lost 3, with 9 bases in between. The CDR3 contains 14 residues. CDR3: CASSLGVGGNTIYF. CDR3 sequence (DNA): TGTGCCAGCAGTTTGGGGGTCGGTGGAAACACCATATATTTT.

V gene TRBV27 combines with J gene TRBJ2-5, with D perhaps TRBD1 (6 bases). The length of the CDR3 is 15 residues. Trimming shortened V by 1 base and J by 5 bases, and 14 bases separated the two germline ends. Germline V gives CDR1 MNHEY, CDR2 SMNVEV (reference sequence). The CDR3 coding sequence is TGTGCCAGCAGTTTATGGTACAGGGCCAGGGAGACCCAGTACTTC. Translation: CASSLWYRARETQYF.

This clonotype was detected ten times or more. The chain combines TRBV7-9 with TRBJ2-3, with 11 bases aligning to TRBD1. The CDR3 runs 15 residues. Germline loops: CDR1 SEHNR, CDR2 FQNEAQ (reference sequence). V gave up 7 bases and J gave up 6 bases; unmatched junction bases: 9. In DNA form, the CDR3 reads TGTGCCAGCATCCTCCTGGGGACAGGGGGGGATACGCAGTATTTT. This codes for CASILLGTGGDTQYF.

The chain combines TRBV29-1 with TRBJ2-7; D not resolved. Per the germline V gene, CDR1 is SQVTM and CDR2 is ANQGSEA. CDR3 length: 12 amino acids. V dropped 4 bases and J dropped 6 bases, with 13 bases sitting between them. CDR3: CSVAWPSGEQYV. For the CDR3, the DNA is TGCAGCGTTGCTTGGCCTTCGGGCGAGCAGTACGTC.

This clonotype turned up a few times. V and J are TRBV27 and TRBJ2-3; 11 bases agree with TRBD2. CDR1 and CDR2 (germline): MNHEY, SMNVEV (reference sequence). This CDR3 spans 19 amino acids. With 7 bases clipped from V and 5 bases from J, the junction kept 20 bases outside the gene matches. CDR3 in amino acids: CASTSGRASGRRLVDTQYF. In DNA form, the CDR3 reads TGTGCCAGCACCTCCGGGAGGGCTAGCGGGAGGCGACTGGTAGATACGCAGTATTTT.

This chain's CDR3 is CASWGHEQFF. For the CDR3, the DNA is TGTGCCAGTTGGGGGCATGAGCAGTTCTTC. The chain joins TRBV12-3 or TRBV12-4 to TRBJ2-1; possible D gene TRBD1, 6 bases. The CDR3 contains 10 residues. V gave up 9 bases and J gave up 8 bases, with 8 bases separating them.

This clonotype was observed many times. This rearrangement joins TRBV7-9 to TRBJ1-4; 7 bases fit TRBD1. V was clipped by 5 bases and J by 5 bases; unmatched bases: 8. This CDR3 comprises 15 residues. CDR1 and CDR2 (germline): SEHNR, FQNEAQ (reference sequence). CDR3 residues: CASSTLGQKNEKLFF. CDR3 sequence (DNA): TGTGCCAGCAGCACCCTGGGACAGAAAAATGAAAAACTGTTTTTT.